Listed below are T cell receptor beta chains from one sample, sequenced in a study of blood T cell repertoires in COVID-19. Some clones are missing from TCRdb's copy, which holds only in-frame ones; the method was immunoSEQ multiplex PCR. The table has 200,000 or so clones, 84% seen once. Material for sequencing was PBMCs or T cells enriched from blood (not recorded which). These receptors were taken from a man aged 40-50 years who had recovered from COVID-19. Both conserved end residues are trimmed from each CDR3.

CDR3aa,v_gene,len
ASSLLPPRSGQPQH,TRBV28,14
ASSVGQGMDEQY,TRBV2,12
ASSINRSSNQPQH,TRBV19,13
ASSRDSRQDEQF,TRBV6-5,12
ASSDTTRGKYGYT,TRBV6-5,13
ASSVEGGEGNTIY,TRBV4-2,13
ASRLAGTQANEQF,TRBV5-5,13
ASSAKDRGLLAGNTIY,TRBV9,16
ASSLLAGVGETQY,TRBV7-3,13
ARSLGADRVVCRSYNSPLH,TRBV5-3,19
AISVASGGRMDTQY,TRBV10-3,14
ATTGSRDTNTEAF,TRBV9,13
ASQDTLIGNSPLH,TRBV7-8,13
ASRRPGDPLRGYT,TRBV6-5,13
ASSPPAGQETQY,TRBV18,12
ASSQPMKAGSRDTQY,TRBV4-1,15
ASSASGYGYT,TRBV27,10
ASSLEGQGDYGYT,TRBV5-1,13
ASSQEVVLSGNTIY,TRBV4-1,14
ASSLGLAGPASGTDTQY,TRBV3-1/TRBV3-2,17
ASSDSTNEKLF,TRBV19,11
ASIPGTGGLYGYT,TRBV19,13
ASRPTGFNSPLH,TRBV2,12
ATQDNSGANVLT,TRBV24-1,12
ASSSGQGALFNEKLF,TRBV7-2,15
ASSYSDLGTGTGNTIY,TRBV5-1,16
ASSSRGGGLGNEKLF,TRBV5-4,15
ASSSNQGRGYT,TRBV12-3/TRBV12-4,11
ASSLFLGGGGTDTQY,TRBV5-4,15
ASSEALWEKLF,TRBV2,11
ASSQEAADRGNTEAF,TRBV4-1,15
ASSLGLGETQY,TRBV11-2,11
ASSSGLAGGQAQF,TRBV7-9,13
ASSQWSTEAF,TRBV14,10
AARTDNTDTQY,TRBV10-3,11